This is a list of T cell receptor beta chains from one sample in a study of CD8+CD57+ T cells in acquired aplastic anemia. TCRdb called the reads again in MiXCR, with one record for every CDR3 protein. The sample includes more than 250,000 distinct CDR3 sequences, less than 85% of them seen just once. Sequencing was carried out using sorted CD4+, CD8+, or CD8+CD57+ T cells (not recorded which) from PBMCs. The receptors were gathered from a human donor with aplastic anemia. The CDR3 runs from the conserved cysteine through the conserved F or W. A D gene is named only where the DNA matches it firmly. Clone size is not always given. Where it is, it says once, few, many or a class for expanded clones.

CDR3 DNA: TGTGCCAGCAGTGATGGGGTGTTCAATGAGCAGTTCTTC
CDR3 protein: CASSDGVFNEQFF
V gene: TRBV9
J gene: TRBJ2-1
D gene: -
clone size: once

CDR3 DNA: TGTGCCAGCAGGACCGACAGGGGTCATTATCCCCTCCACTTT
CDR3 protein: CASRTDRGHYPLHF
V gene: TRBV7-2
J gene: TRBJ1-6
D gene: TRBD1
clone size: -

CDR3 DNA: TGTGCCAGCAGCTTTGGGAGCGGGCTAGGTGAGCAGTTCTTC
CDR3 protein: CASSFGSGLGEQFF
V gene: TRBV5-4
J gene: TRBJ2-1
D gene: -
clone size: -

CDR3 DNA: TGTGCCAGTAGTTTCGGTCCAGCGAGTACGCAGTATTTT
CDR3 protein: CASSFGPASTQYF
V gene: TRBV19
J gene: TRBJ2-3
D gene: -
clone size: -

CDR3 DNA: TGTGCCAGCAGCGGCACAGGGGGCGATACGCAGTATTTT
CDR3 protein: CASSGTGGDTQYF
V gene: TRBV7-2
J gene: TRBJ2-3
D gene: TRBD1
clone size: -

CDR3 DNA: TGTGCCAGCAGCTCACGGGACGGAGACTTGGAGGATGAGCACTTCTTC
CDR3 protein: CASSSRDGDLEDEHFF
V gene: TRBV6-2/TRBV6-3
J gene: TRBJ1-2
D gene: -
clone size: -

CDR3 DNA: TGTGCCAGCAGTCTACGCCTTGCGGGAGGGCGGGAGCAGTACTTC
CDR3 protein: CASSLRLAGGREQYF
V gene: TRBV2
J gene: TRBJ2-7
D gene: TRBD2
clone size: -

CDR3 DNA: TGTGCCAGCAGCTTAGCGGGAGGTCCCGATACGCAGATGTACAATGAGCAGTTCTTC
CDR3 protein: CASSLAGGPDTQMYNEQFF
V gene: TRBV7-8
J gene: TRBJ2-1
D gene: -
clone size: -

CDR3 DNA: TGTGCCAGCAACGCCGGATGGGGCTTGGACTATGGCTACACCTTC
CDR3 protein: CASNAGWGLDYGYTF
V gene: TRBV25-1
J gene: TRBJ1-2
D gene: -
clone size: -

CDR3 DNA: TGTGCCACCAGCAGAGACGGACAAAGCAATCAGCCCCAGCATTTT
CDR3 protein: CATSRDGQSNQPQHF
V gene: TRBV15
J gene: TRBJ1-5
D gene: -
clone size: many

CDR3 DNA: TGCAGCGTTGACAGGGACTCTGAAGCTTTCTTT
CDR3 protein: CSVDRDSEAFF
V gene: TRBV29-1
J gene: TRBJ1-1
D gene: -
clone size: few

CDR3 DNA: TGTGCCAGCAGCTTAGCGGGGACTCCCGATACGCAGTATTACTTC
CDR3 protein: CASSLAGTPDTQYYF
V gene: TRBV7-8
J gene: TRBJ2-5
D gene: -
clone size: -

CDR3 DNA: TGTGCCACCGGGACTAGCGGGGGTCCGGATGAGCAGTTCTTC
CDR3 protein: CATGTSGGPDEQFF
V gene: TRBV24-1
J gene: TRBJ2-1
D gene: TRBD2
clone size: -

CDR3 DNA: TGTGCCAGCAGCGTGGAGAGGAACATTCAGTACTTC
CDR3 protein: CASSVERNIQYF
V gene: TRBV5-6
J gene: TRBJ2-4
D gene: -
clone size: -

CDR3 DNA: TGCAGTGCTAGATCCGACAGGGGTCCTCAGCCCCAGCATTTT
CDR3 protein: CSARSDRGPQPQHF
V gene: TRBV20-1
J gene: TRBJ1-5
D gene: TRBD1
clone size: few

CDR3 DNA: TGTGCCAGCAAGGTTTCTCGGGGGGCCGGGGAGGCCCAGTACTTC
CDR3 protein: CASKVSRGAGEAQYF
V gene: TRBV9
J gene: TRBJ2-5
D gene: -
clone size: -

CDR3 DNA: TGTGCCAGCAGCGGACCGGGACACCGGGAAGCTTTCTTT
CDR3 protein: CASSGPGHREAFF
V gene: TRBV7-9
J gene: TRBJ1-1
D gene: -
clone size: -

CDR3 DNA: TGTGCCTACAGCGTAGACAGGTCCACCTATTCCTATGACTTC
CDR3 protein: CAYSVDRSTYSYDF
V gene: TRBV9
J gene: TRBJ2-5
D gene: -
clone size: -

CDR3 DNA: TGTGCCAGCAGCTTAGGTGGCGTGAATGCAGATACGCAGTATTTT
CDR3 protein: CASSLGGVNADTQYF
V gene: TRBV7-3
J gene: TRBJ2-3
D gene: -
clone size: -

CDR3 DNA: TGTGCCAGCAGCGAGTGGTGGACAGGGGTAAATCAGCCCCAGCATTTT
CDR3 protein: CASSEWWTGVNQPQHF
V gene: TRBV5-4
J gene: TRBJ1-5
D gene: TRBD1
clone size: -

CDR3 DNA: TGTGCCAGCAGCTCGGACAGGGGGCAATCACCCCTCCACCATTTT
CDR3 protein: CASSSDRGQSPLHHF
V gene: TRBV7-6
J gene: TRBJ1-5
D gene: TRBD1
clone size: -

CDR3 DNA: TGTGCCACCAGCAGAGCTAGTCAGCAAGATGCGCAGTACTTC
CDR3 protein: CATSRASQQDAQYF
V gene: TRBV7-3
J gene: TRBJ2-7
D gene: -
clone size: -

CDR3 DNA: TGTGCCAGCAGCTTAGCGGAGTGGGACGAGACCCAGTACTTC
CDR3 protein: CASSLAEWDETQYF
V gene: TRBV7-8
J gene: TRBJ2-5
D gene: -
clone size: -

CDR3 DNA: TGTGCCAGCAGGGGGACAGGGACCTACGAGCAGTACTTC
CDR3 protein: CASRGTGTYEQYF
V gene: TRBV12-3/TRBV12-4
J gene: TRBJ2-7
D gene: TRBD1
clone size: -

CDR3 DNA: TGTGCCAGCAGCTTGGGGTCGGGGAGCTATAATTCACCCCTCCACTTT
CDR3 protein: CASSLGSGSYNSPLHF
V gene: TRBV11-2
J gene: TRBJ1-6
D gene: -
clone size: -

CDR3 DNA: TGTGCCAGCAGCAGCAGCGGCTCAGATACGCAGTATTTT
CDR3 protein: CASSSSGSDTQYF
V gene: TRBV5-4
J gene: TRBJ2-3
D gene: -
clone size: -

CDR3 DNA: TGTGCCAGCAGCGCCGACAGCACGCCGTATAATGGCCCACTCCACTTT
CDR3 protein: CASSADSTPYNGPLHF
V gene: TRBV7-9
J gene: TRBJ1-6
D gene: -
clone size: -

CDR3 DNA: TGTGCCAGCAGCTTAAATCAGCCAGGGTACTACAATGAGCAGTTCTTC
CDR3 protein: CASSLNQPGYYNEQFF
V gene: TRBV11-3
J gene: TRBJ2-1
D gene: -
clone size: -